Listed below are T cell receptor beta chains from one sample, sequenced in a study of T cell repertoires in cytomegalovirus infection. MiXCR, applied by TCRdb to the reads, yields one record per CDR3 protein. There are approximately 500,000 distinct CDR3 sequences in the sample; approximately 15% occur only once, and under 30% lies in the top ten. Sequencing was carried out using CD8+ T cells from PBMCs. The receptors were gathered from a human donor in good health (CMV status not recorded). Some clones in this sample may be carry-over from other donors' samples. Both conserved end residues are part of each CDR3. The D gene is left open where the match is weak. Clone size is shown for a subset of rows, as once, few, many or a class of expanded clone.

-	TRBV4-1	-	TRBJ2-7	TGCGCCAGCAGCCATGAAAGGACCTGGAGCTCCTACGAGCAGTACTTC	CASSHERTWSSYEQYF
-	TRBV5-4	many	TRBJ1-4	TGTGCCAGCAGATTGGACAGATCTAATGAAAAACTGTTTTTT	CASRLDRSNEKLFF
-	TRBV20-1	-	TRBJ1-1	TGCAGTGCTATAGATCGTCAGGGACCTGAAGCTTTCTTT	CSAIDRQGPEAFF
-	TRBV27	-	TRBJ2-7	TGTGCCAGCAGTTGGAGGCTTAAAGGGTACGAGCAGTACTTC	CASSWRLKGYEQYF
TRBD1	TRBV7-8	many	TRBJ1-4	TGTGCCAGCAGCTTAGGGAACCCGGGACAGGGTTCAGTTCGGGAAAAACTGTTTTTT	CASSLGNPGQGSVREKLFF
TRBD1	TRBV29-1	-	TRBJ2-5	TGCAGCGTTCCACCATCGGACAGGCACCAAGAGACCCAGTACTTC	CSVPPSDRHQETQYF
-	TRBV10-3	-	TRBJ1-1	TGTGCCATCAGCTACAGGAACACTGAAGCTTTCTTT	CAISYRNTEAFF
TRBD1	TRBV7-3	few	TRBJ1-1	TGTGCCAGCAGCATGGGACAGGGGCGGCCTGAAGCTTTCTTT	CASSMGQGRPEAFF
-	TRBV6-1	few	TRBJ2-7	TGTGCCAGCAGTGAGCTGGAGATAACCTACGAGCAGTACTTC	CASSELEITYEQYF
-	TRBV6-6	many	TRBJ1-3	TGTGCCAGCAGTGCGAGGAGGGGGGGAAGCGGTGGAAACACCATATATTTT	CASSARRGGSGGNTIYF
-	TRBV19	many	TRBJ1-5	TGTGCCAGTAGTACTTCCCTCACAGCAGTCACGCACGGTCAGCCCCAGCATTTT	CASSTSLTAVTHGQPQHF
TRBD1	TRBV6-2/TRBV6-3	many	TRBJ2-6	TGTGCCAGCAGTCACTACAGGGGGGATAACGTCCTGACTTTC	CASSHYRGDNVLTF
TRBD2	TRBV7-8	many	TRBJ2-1	TGTGCCAGCAACAACCTAGCGGGAGCTGAACCTCAGAATGAGCAGTTCTTC	CASNNLAGAEPQNEQFF
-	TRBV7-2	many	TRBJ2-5	TGTGCCAGCAGCTTATGGGGAGGGCAGGGGGAGACCCAGTACTTC	CASSLWGGQGETQYF
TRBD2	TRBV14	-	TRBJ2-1	TGTGCCAGCAGCCAAGGGCCTAGCGGGGGCTACAATGAGCAGTTCTTC	CASSQGPSGGYNEQFF
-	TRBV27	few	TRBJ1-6	TGTGCCAGCCGCGGATTCGACGGGGGACTGTCAAATTCACCCCTCCACTTT	CASRGFDGGLSNSPLHF
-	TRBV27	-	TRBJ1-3	TGTGCCAGCAGTTTCACAGGACAGACTGGAAACACCATATATTTT	CASSFTGQTGNTIYF
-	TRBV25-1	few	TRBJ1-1	TGTGCCAGCACCTCCGGGGGGGGGCGCCTCACTGAAGCTTTCTTT	CASTSGGGRLTEAFF
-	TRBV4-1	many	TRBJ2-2	TGCGCCAGCAGCCAAGTCGGGGAGCTGTTTTTT	CASSQVGELFF
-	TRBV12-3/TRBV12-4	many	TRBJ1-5	TGTGCCAGCAGTTCCCTCCTGGGGTTGGGTCAGCCCCAGCATTTT	CASSSLLGLGQPQHF
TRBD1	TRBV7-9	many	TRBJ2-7	TGTGCCAGCAGCCCTAGTCCGATCCGGGACAGCTCCTACGAGCAGTACTTC	CASSPSPIRDSSYEQYF
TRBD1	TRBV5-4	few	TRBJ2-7	TGTGCCAGCAGCGTGGGACAGAGGCCCTACGAGCAGTACTTC	CASSVGQRPYEQYF
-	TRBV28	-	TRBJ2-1	TGTGCCAGCAGTCCAAGCCACAGGGGAGGATTGTACAATGAGCAGTTCTTC	CASSPSHRGGLYNEQFF
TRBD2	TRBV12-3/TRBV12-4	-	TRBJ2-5	TGTGCCAGCAGTTTATACGGCGGGGGAGAGACCCAGTACTTC	CASSLYGGGETQYF